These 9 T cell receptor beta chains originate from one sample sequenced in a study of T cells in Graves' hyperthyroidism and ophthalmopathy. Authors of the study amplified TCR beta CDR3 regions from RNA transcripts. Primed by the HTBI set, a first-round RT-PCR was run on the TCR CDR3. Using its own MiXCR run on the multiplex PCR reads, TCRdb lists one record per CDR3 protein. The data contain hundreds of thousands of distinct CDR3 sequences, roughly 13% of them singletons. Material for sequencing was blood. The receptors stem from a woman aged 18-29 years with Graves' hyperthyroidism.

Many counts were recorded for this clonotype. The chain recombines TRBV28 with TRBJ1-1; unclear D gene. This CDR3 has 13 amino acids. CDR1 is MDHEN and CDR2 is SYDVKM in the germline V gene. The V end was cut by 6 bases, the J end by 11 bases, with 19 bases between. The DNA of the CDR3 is TGTGCCAGCAGCTCCCCTGGTAGGGCGGAGGCTTTCTTT. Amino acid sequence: CASSSPGRAEAFF.

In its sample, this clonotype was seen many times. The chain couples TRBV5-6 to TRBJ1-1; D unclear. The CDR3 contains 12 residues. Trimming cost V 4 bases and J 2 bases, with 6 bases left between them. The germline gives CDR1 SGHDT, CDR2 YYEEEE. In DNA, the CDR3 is TGTGCCAGCAGCGCGCATAACACTGAAGCTTTCTTT. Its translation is CASSAHNTEAFF. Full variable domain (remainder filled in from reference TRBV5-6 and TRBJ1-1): DAGVTQSPTHLIKTRGQQVTLRCSPKSGHDTVSWYQQALGQGPQFIFQYYEEEERQRGNFPDRFSGHQFPNYSSELNVNALLLGDSALYLCASSAHNTEAFFGQGTRLTVV.

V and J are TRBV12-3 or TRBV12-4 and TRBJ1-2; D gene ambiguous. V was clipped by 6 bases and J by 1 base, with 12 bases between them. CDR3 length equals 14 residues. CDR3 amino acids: CASSARTYNYGYTF. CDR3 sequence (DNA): TGTGCCAGCAGCGCTCGGACTTATAACTATGGCTACACCTTC.

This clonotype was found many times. CDR3 sequence reads: CASSQDFGTQGEQFF. Here the CDR3 DNA reads TGCGCCAGCAGCCAAGATTTCGGGACCCAGGGGGAGCAGTTCTTC. This rearrangement joins TRBV4-3 to TRBJ2-1, with D perhaps TRBD1 (6 bases). Trimming pared 0 bases from V and 10 bases from J, leaving 16 bases between. The CDR3 runs to 15 residues. CDR1 and CDR2 (germline): LGHNA, YSLEER.

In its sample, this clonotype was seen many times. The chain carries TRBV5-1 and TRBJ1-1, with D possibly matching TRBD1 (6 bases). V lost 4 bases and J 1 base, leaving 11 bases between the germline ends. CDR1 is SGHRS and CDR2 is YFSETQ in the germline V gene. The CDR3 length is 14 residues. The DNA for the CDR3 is TGCGCCAGCAGCCACAGGGCCTCGAACACTGAAGCTTTCTTT. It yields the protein CASSHRASNTEAFF. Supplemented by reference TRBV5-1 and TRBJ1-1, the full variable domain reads KAGVTQTPRYLIKTRGQQVTLSCSPISGHRSVSWYQQTPGQGLQFLFEYFSETQRNKGNFPGRFSGRQFSNSRSEMNVSTLELGDSALYLCASSHRASNTEAFFGQGTRLTVV.

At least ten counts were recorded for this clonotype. CDR3 protein: CSASQAGGPKDEQYF. CDR3 coding DNA: TGCAGTGCTAGCCAAGCGGGAGGGCCTAAGGACGAGCAGTACTTC. J is TRBJ2-7 and V is TRBV20-1; TRBD2 agrees at 10 bases. Germline CDR1 and CDR2: DFQATT and SNEGSKA (reference sequence). The CDR3 contains 15 residues. The junction had 10 bases not matched to a gene; V was cut back by 3 bases and J by 5 bases.

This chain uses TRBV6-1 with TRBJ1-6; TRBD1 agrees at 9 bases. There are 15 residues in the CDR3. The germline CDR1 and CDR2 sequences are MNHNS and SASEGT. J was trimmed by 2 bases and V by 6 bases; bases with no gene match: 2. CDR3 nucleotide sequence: TGTGCCAGCAGAGGACAGGGGCCCTATAATTCACCCCTCCACTTT. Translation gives CASRGQGPYNSPLHF.

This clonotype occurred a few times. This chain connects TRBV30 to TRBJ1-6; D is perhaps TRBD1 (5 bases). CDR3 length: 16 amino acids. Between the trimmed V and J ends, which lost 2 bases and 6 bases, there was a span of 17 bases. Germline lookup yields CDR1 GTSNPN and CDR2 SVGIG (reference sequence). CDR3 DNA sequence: TGTGCCTGGAGTATCGGGTCAGGAAGGGGTAATTCACCCCTCCACTTT. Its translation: CAWSIGSGRGNSPLHF.

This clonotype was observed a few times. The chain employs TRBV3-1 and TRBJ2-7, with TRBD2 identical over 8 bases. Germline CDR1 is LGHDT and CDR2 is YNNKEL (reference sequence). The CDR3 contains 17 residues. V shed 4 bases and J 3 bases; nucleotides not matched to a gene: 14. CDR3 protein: CASSPRRLVAGNYEQYF. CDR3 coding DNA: TGTGCCAGCAGCCCCCGCCGACTAGTAGCGGGGAACTACGAGCAGTACTTC.